This is a list of T cell receptor beta chains from one sample in a study of PD-1 and CTLA-4 blockade in melanoma. Here immunoSEQ multiplex PCR was the method, and the copy in TCRdb shows in-frame clones only, minus some. The table has over 25,000 clones, roughly nine tenths seen once. The specimen was CD8+ T cells from peripheral blood, collected before anti-PD-1 treatment. These receptors were taken from a human donor with melanoma. Each CDR3 is given with its conserved first and last residue. A D gene is named only where the DNA matches it firmly. Only some rows state a clone size, as once, few, many or a class for expanded clones.

TRBV2	NA	TRBJ2-1	14	TRBD2	CASSELAGDDEQFF	TGTGCCAGCAGTGAACTGGCGGGAGATGATGAGCAGTTCTTC
TRBV18	NA	TRBJ2-3	16	TRBD2	CASSPPAGGVTDTQYF	TGTGCCAGCTCACCCCCAGCGGGGGGCGTCACAGATACGCAGTATTTT
TRBV19	NA	TRBJ2-6	16	NA	CASSINIPSGANVLTF	TGTGCCAGTAGTATTAACATTCCTTCTGGGGCCAACGTCCTGACTTTC
TRBV7-8	NA	TRBJ1-1	16	NA	CASSFRDGVENTEAFF	TGTGCCAGCAGCTTCCGCGACGGGGTGGAAAACACTGAAGCTTTCTTT
TRBV11-2	once	TRBJ1-5	16	NA	CASSLVSGLHDQPQHF	TGTGCCAGCAGCTTAGTGTCCGGACTACACGATCAGCCCCAGCATTTT
TRBV6-5	NA	TRBJ2-1	16	NA	CASSYYPGPAYNEQFF	TGTGCCAGCAGTTACTACCCGGGACCCGCCTACAATGAGCAGTTCTTC
TRBV27	NA	TRBJ2-1	15	TRBD2	CASSLGTSGYNEQFF	TGTGCCAGCAGTTTAGGGACTAGCGGCTACAATGAGCAGTTCTTC
TRBV7-8	NA	TRBJ2-3	14	NA	CASSLLSGADTQYF	TGTGCCAGCAGCTTACTCTCAGGCGCAGATACGCAGTATTTT
TRBV28	NA	TRBJ2-6	20	TRBD1	CASNSLDRDPQFSGANVLTF	TGTGCCAGCAATAGCCTAGACAGGGACCCCCAATTCTCTGGGGCCAACGTCCTGACTTTC
TRBV29-1	NA	TRBJ2-1	17	NA	CSVEVFEGGFSYNEQFF	TGCAGCGTTGAAGTATTTGAGGGGGGGTTCTCCTACAATGAGCAGTTCTTC